This TCR beta chain was retrieved from a study of blood T cell repertoires in COVID-19. Looked up from germline, CDR1 is MNHEY and CDR2 is SVGAGI. The CDR3 is 14 residues long. V lost 3 bases and J lost 7, with 13 bases in between. TCRdb keeps only in-frame clones here, not all; method: immunoSEQ multiplex PCR. The data show about 130,000 clones, 79% seen once. The receptor comes from a man aged 40-49 years with active or convalescent COVID-19. The sequenced sample consisted of peripheral blood. This rearrangement joins TRBV6-5 to TRBJ1-3, with D unclear. CDR3 region: CASSYDGSGNTIYF. In DNA form, the CDR3 reads TGTGCCAGCAGTTATGATGGTAGTGGTAACACCATATATTTT.